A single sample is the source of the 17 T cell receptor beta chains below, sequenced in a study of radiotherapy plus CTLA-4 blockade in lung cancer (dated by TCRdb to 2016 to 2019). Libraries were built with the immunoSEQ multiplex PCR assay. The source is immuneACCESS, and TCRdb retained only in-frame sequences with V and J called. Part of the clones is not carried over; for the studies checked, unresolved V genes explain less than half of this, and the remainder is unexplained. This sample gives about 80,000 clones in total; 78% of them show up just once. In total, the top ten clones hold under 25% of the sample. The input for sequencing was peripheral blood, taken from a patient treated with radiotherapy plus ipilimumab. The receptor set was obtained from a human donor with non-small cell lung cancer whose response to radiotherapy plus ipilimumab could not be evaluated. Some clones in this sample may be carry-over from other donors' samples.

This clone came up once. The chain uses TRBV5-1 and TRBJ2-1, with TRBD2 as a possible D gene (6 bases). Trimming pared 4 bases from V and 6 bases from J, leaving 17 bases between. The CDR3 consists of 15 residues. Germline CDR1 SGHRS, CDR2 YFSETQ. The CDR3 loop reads CASSTTPGGGNEQFF. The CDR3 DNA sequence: TGCGCCAGCAGCACAACGCCCGGGGGTGGCAATGAGCAGTTCTTC.

In DNA, the CDR3 is TGTGCCAGCAGCGGGACAGGGGTGAGGGACTATGGCTACACCTTC. This encodes CASSGTGVRDYGYTF. The J gene is TRBJ1-2, the V gene TRBV6-5; TRBD1 agrees at 10 bases. The trim removed 6 bases at V and 3 bases at J, leaving 7 bases unmatched. Germline V gene sequence: CDR1 MNHEY, CDR2 SVGAGI. The CDR3 has 15 residues.

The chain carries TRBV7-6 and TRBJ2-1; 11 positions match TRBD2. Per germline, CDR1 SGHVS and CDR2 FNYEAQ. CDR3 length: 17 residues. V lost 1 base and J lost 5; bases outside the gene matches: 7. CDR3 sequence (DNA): TGTGCCAGCAGCTTAGAGATTAGCGGGGGGGCCGACAATGAGCAGTTCTTC. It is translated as CASSLEISGGADNEQFF. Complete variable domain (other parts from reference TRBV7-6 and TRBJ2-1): GAGVSQSPRYKVTKRGQDVALRCDPISGHVSLYWYRQALGQGPEFLTYFNYEAQQDKSGLPNDRFSAERPEGSISTLTIQRTEQRDSAMYRCASSLEISGGADNEQFFGPGTRLTVL.

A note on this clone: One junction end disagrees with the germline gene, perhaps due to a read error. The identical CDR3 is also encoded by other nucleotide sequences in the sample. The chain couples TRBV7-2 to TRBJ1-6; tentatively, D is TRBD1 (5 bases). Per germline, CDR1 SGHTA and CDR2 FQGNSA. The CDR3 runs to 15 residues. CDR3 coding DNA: TGTGCCAGCAGAGGTGACAGACTCTATAATTCCCCCCTCCACTTT. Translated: CASRGDRLYNSPLHF.

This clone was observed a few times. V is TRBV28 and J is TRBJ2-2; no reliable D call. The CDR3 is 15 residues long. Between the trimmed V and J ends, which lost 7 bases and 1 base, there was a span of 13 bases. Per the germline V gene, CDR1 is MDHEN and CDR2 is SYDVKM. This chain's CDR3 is CASTVGAGNTGELFF. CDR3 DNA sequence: TGTGCCAGCACCGTCGGCGCAGGGAACACCGGGGAGCTGTTTTTT.

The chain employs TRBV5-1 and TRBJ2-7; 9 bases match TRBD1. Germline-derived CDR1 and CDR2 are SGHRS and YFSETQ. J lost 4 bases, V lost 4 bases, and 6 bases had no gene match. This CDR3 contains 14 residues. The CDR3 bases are TGCGCCAGCAGCCCTGACAGGGGGAGGTACGAGCAGTACTTC. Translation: CASSPDRGRYEQYF.

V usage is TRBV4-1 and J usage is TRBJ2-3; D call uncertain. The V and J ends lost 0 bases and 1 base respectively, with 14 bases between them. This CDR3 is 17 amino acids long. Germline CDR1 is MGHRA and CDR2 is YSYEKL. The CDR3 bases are TGCGCCAGCAGCCAAGAGGAGCCCCGGCTGGGCACAGATACGCAGTATTTT. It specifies CASSQEEPRLGTDTQYF.

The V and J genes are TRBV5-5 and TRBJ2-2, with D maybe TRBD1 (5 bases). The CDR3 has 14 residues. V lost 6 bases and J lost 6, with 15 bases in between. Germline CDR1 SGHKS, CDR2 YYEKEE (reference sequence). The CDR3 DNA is TGTGCCAGCATCGGCAGGGAATGGGCCGGGGAGCTGTTTTTT. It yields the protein CASIGREWAGELFF.

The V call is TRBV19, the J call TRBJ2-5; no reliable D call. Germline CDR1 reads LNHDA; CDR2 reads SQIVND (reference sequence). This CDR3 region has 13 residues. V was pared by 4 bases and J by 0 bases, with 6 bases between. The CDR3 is CASSTRYQETQYF. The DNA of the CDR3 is TGTGCCAGTAGTACCAGGTACCAAGAGACCCAGTACTTC.

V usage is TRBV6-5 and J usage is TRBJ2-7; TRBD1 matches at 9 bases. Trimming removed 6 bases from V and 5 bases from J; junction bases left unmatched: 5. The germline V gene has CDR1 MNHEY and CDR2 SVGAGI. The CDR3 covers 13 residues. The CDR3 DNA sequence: TGTGCCAGCAGCGCGTGGACAGGGGACGAGCAGTACTTC. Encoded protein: CASSAWTGDEQYF.

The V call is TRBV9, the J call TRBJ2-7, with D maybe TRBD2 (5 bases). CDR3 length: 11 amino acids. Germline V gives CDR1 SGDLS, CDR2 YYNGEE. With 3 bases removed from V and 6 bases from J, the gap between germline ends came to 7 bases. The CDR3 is CASSGSGEQYF. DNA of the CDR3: TGTGCCAGCAGCGGGAGCGGCGAGCAGTACTTC.

The CDR3 sequence is CASSHTPGQTNEKLFF. Here the CDR3 DNA reads TGTGCCAGCAGTCACACCCCGGGACAGACTAATGAAAAACTGTTTTTT. The chain couples TRBV6-6 to TRBJ1-4, with 7 bases fitting TRBD1. The CDR3 runs to 16 residues. J was trimmed by 2 bases and V by 5 bases; bases with no gene match: 8. CDR1 MNHNY and CDR2 SVGAGI come from the germline V gene (reference sequence).

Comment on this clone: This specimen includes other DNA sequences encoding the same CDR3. This CDR3 reads CASSLRQVHNSPLHF. CDR3 bases: TGTGCCAGCAGCTTACGCCAGGTTCATAATTCACCCCTCCACTTT. This rearrangement joins TRBV7-6 to TRBJ1-6; D ambiguous. The CDR3 is made up of 15 amino acids. Germline CDR1 SGHVS, CDR2 FNYEAQ. Trimming shortened V by 2 bases and J by 5 bases, and 10 bases separated the two germline ends.

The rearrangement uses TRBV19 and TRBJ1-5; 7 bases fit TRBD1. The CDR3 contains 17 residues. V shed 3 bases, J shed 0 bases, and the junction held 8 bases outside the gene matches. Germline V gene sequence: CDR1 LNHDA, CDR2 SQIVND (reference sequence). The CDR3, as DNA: TGTGCCAGTAGTATGTCGACAGGGATTAATAGCAATCAGCCCCAGCATTTT. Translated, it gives CASSMSTGINSNQPQHF. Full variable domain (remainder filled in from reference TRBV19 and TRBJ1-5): DGGITQSPKYLFRKEGQNVTLSCEQNLNHDAMYWYRQDPGQGLRLIYYSQIVNDFQKGDIAEGYSVSREKKESFPLTVTSAQKNPTAFYLCASSMSTGINSNQPQHFGDGTRLSIL.

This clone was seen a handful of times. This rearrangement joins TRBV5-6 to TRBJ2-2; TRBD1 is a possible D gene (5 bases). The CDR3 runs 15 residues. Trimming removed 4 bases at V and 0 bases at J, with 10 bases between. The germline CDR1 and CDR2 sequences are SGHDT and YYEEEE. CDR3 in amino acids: CASSTGGANTGELFF. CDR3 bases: TGTGCCAGCAGCACAGGCGGCGCGAACACCGGGGAGCTGTTTTTT.

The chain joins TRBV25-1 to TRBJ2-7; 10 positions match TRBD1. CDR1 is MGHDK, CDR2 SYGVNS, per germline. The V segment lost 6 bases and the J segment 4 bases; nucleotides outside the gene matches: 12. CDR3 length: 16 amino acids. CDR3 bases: TGTGCCAGCAGGAAAGGGGGAGGACAGGGGGAATACGAGCAGTACTTC. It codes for CASRKGGGQGEYEQYF.

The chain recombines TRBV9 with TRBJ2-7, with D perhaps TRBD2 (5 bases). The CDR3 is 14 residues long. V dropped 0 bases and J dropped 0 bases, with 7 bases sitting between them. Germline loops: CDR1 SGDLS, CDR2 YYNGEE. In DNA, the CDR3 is TGTGCCAGCAGCGTAGTCGGGGACTCCTACGAGCAGTACTTC. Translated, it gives CASSVVGDSYEQYF.